What follows are 22 T cell receptor beta chains derived from one specimen sequenced in a study of cytomegalovirus exposure and HLA in healthy donors. The PCR contained 60 Vbeta and 13 Jbeta primers. The protocol was immunoSEQ multiplex PCR, while the TCRdb copy is restricted to in-frame clones and leaves out a portion. This sample has 210,000 or so clones, with about 75% found just once. Sequencing was carried out using PBMCs. The receptors shown here come from a man aged 18 to 29 in good health and CMV-seronegative.

J is TRBJ1-5 and V is TRBV9, with D unclear. The V end was cut by 3 bases, the J end by 0 bases, with 7 bases between. Germline loops: CDR1 SGDLS, CDR2 YYNGEE. The CDR3 has 14 residues. CDR3: CASSGRDSNQPQHF. Written as DNA, the CDR3 is TGTGCCAGCAGCGGACGGGATAGCAATCAGCCCCAGCATTTT. Using reference TRBV9 and TRBJ1-5 for the parts outside the CDR3, the full variable domain is DSGVTQTPKHLITATGQRVTLRCSPRSGDLSVYWYQQSLDQGLQFLIQYYNGEERAKGNILERFSAQQFPDLHSELNLSSLELGDSALYFCASSGRDSNQPQHFGDGTRLSIL.

This chain connects TRBV19 to TRBJ1-2, with 7 bases identical to TRBD1. The V segment lost 8 bases and the J segment 8 bases; nucleotides outside the gene matches: 5. CDR1 is LNHDA and CDR2 is SQIVND in the germline V gene (reference sequence). This CDR3 is built from 11 residues. The CDR3 DNA reads TGTGCCAGTCAAACAGGGGACGGCTACACCTTC. Translation gives CASQTGDGYTF.

The table lists this clone with a count of one. The chain has TRBV19 and TRBJ1-5; weak D call: TRBD1 (5 bases). The CDR3 extends over 15 amino acids. V was trimmed by 7 bases and J by 2 bases, leaving 15 bases between them. Germline CDR1 and CDR2: LNHDA and SQIVND (reference sequence). CDR3 DNA: TGTGCCAGTATGGTGAGACAGTCTGGCAATCAGCCCCAGCATTTT. This gives the protein CASMVRQSGNQPQHF.

The DNA of the CDR3 is TGTGCCAGCAGTGAAGGGGCCGCTGGGAATCAGCCCCAGCATTTT. This sequence encodes CASSEGAAGNQPQHF. J is TRBJ1-5 and V is TRBV6-1; no reliable D call. This CDR3 is 15 amino acids long. CDR1 and CDR2 from the germline V gene are MNHNS and SASEGT. V was trimmed by 1 base and J by 4 bases, leaving 11 bases between them.

The chain joins TRBV5-1 to TRBJ2-1; D gene ambiguous. From germline, CDR1 is SGHRS and CDR2 YFSETQ. This CDR3 has 13 amino acids. Trimming took off 0 bases at V and 9 bases at J, with 10 bases between the two ends. In nucleotides, the CDR3 is TGCGCCAGCAGCTTGGAACCCGGTCGTGAGCAGTTCTTC. This translates into CASSLEPGREQFF.

This chain joins TRBV4-3 and TRBJ2-5, with 7 positions matching TRBD1. CDR1 is LGHNA and CDR2 is YSLEER in the germline V gene. The CDR3 is made up of 16 amino acids. The V gene end was trimmed by 0 bases and the J gene end by 5 bases; junction bases not matched to a gene: 9. This CDR3 is CASSQDQTGRWETQYF. For the CDR3, the DNA is TGCGCCAGCAGCCAAGATCAGACAGGGCGGTGGGAGACCCAGTACTTC.

The CDR3 nucleotides are TGCGCCAGCAGCTCCGGGGGGGCCGGGGAGCAGTTCTTC. This encodes CASSSGGAGEQFF. V usage is TRBV5-1 and J usage is TRBJ2-1; 8 bases are a match to TRBD2. The junction had 6 bases not matched to a gene; V was cut back by 3 bases and J by 10 bases. CDR1 and CDR2 (germline): SGHRS, YFSETQ. The CDR3 extends over 13 amino acids. The full variable domain, with the rest looked up from reference TRBV5-1 and TRBJ2-1, is KAGVTQTPRYLIKTRGQQVTLSCSPISGHRSVSWYQQTPGQGLQFLFEYFSETQRNKGNFPGRFSGRQFSNSRSEMNVSTLELGDSALYLCASSSGGAGEQFFGPGTRLTVL.

CDR3 region: CASRDPGSGQETQYF. The DNA of the CDR3 is TGTGCCAGCAGAGACCCAGGGTCGGGCCAAGAGACCCAGTACTTC. The chain uses TRBV7-9 and TRBJ2-5; a possible D gene is TRBD1 (5 bases). Trimming stripped 6 bases from V and 1 base from J, with 15 bases between. The CDR3 runs 15 residues. CDR1 and CDR2 from the germline V gene are SEHNR and FQNEAQ (reference sequence).

V usage is TRBV13 and J usage is TRBJ1-1; 9 bases agree with TRBD1. The trim removed 4 bases at V and 4 bases at J, leaving 16 bases unmatched. Germline V gives CDR1 PRHDT, CDR2 FYEKMQ (reference sequence). The CDR3 spans 18 residues. The CDR3 sequence: CASSSQTGTGRMTTEAFF. The CDR3 bases are TGTGCCAGCAGCTCCCAGACCGGGACAGGGAGGATGACCACTGAAGCTTTCTTT. Full variable domain (remainder filled in from reference TRBV13 and TRBJ1-1): AAGVIQSPRHLIKEKRETATLKCYPIPRHDTVYWYQQGPGQDPQFLISFYEKMQSDKGSIPDRFSAQQFSDYHSELNMSSLELGDSALYFCASSSQTGTGRMTTEAFFGQGTRLTVV.

CDR3 loop: CASSLVVQGPGNTIYF. The DNA for the CDR3 is TGTGCCAGCAGCTTAGTTGTTCAGGGGCCGGGAAACACCATATATTTT. V gene TRBV7-8 combines with J gene TRBJ1-3, with D maybe TRBD1 (6 bases). The CDR3 totals 16 residues. Trimming left V 1 base short and J 4 bases short, with 14 bases between. Looked up from germline, CDR1 is SGHVS and CDR2 is FQNEAQ.

The J gene is TRBJ2-3, the V gene TRBV11-2; D gene ambiguous. The CDR3 extends over 16 amino acids. Germline lookup yields CDR1 SGHAT and CDR2 FQNNGV. Between the trimmed V and J ends, which lost 5 bases and 2 bases, there was a span of 17 bases. This CDR3 reads CASSTGALSYTDTQYF. DNA of the CDR3: TGTGCCAGCAGCACCGGTGCCCTCTCGTACACAGATACGCAGTATTTT. The full variable domain, rest sourced from reference TRBV11-2 and TRBJ2-3, is EAGVAQSPRYKIIEKRQSVAFWCNPISGHATLYWYQQILGQGPKLLIQFQNNGVVDDSQLPKDRFSAERLKGVDSTLKIQPAKLEDSAVYLCASSTGALSYTDTQYFGPGTRLTVL.

The J gene is TRBJ1-1, the V gene TRBV2; maybe TRBD1 (5 bases). The germline gives CDR1 SNHLY, CDR2 FYNNEI. The CDR3 has 14 amino acids. The germline V and J ends were trimmed by 5 bases and 1 base, with 11 bases remaining between them. The CDR3 loop is CASSQTTENTEAFF. CDR3 nucleotides: TGTGCCAGCAGTCAGACGACAGAGAACACTGAAGCTTTCTTT.

The chain employs TRBV5-6 and TRBJ2-5, with D possibly being TRBD2 (5 bases). Trimming removed 1 base from V and 7 bases from J, with 23 bases in between. CDR1 and CDR2 (germline): SGHDT, YYEEEE. CDR3 size: 17 residues. This chain's CDR3 is CASSLTSGSGVRWTQYF. The CDR3 bases are TGTGCCAGCAGCTTGACTAGTGGTTCTGGGGTTCGATGGACCCAGTACTTC.

This sequence joins TRBV5-4 and TRBJ1-2, with unresolved D. V lost 0 bases and J 4 bases, leaving 10 bases between the germline ends. Germline CDR1 is SGHNT and CDR2 is YYREEE (reference sequence). This CDR3 region has 14 residues. The CDR3 sequence is CASSLEGRSYGYTF. The CDR3 DNA reads TGTGCCAGCAGCTTGGAAGGGAGGAGCTATGGCTACACCTTC.

This chain links TRBV19 with TRBJ1-5; perhaps TRBD1 as D (5 bases). CDR1 and CDR2 (germline): LNHDA, SQIVND (reference sequence). The CDR3 contains 14 residues. Trimming took off 8 bases at V and 5 bases at J, with 16 bases between the two ends. The CDR3 bases are TGTGCCAGTGCCTTAAAATCGGGGGATCAGCCCCAGCATTTT. Translated, it gives CASALKSGDQPQHF.

The gene calls are TRBV2 and TRBJ2-1; D is unclear. Trimming took 4 bases from V and 4 from J, leaving 23 bases between them. CDR3 length: 18 residues. Per the germline V gene, CDR1 is SNHLY and CDR2 is FYNNEI. CDR3 sequence: CASSGNLMELHGYNEQFF. DNA for the CDR3: TGTGCCAGCAGTGGTAATCTTATGGAGCTTCATGGGTACAATGAGCAGTTCTTC.

The genes are TRBV12-5 and TRBJ1-2, with TRBD1 identical over 7 bases. The CDR3 loop spans 12 amino acids. Germline values: CDR1 LGHNT, CDR2 FRNRAP. Trimming removed 5 bases from V and 6 bases from J; junction bases left unmatched: 3. DNA of the CDR3: TGTGCTAGTGGTCCGCAGGGGGATGGCTACACCTTC. This gives the protein CASGPQGDGYTF.

The genes are TRBV5-1 and TRBJ2-5; TRBD1 agrees at 9 bases. Germline V gene data show CDR1 as SGHRS and CDR2 as YFSETQ. The CDR3 totals 16 residues. V was clipped by 5 bases and J by 8 bases; unmatched bases: 16. The CDR3 DNA is TGCGCCAGCAGATCTTCGGCGGGACAGGGTTTTGATACCCAGTACTTC. Protein: CASRSSAGQGFDTQYF.

The chain links TRBV29-1 to TRBJ2-3; 9 bases map to TRBD2. The CDR3 consists of 18 residues. V lost 4 bases and J lost 0; bases outside the gene matches: 14. Germline-derived CDR1 and CDR2 are SQVTM and ANQGSEA. The CDR3 sequence is CSVGAVAGEGSSTDTQYF. In nucleotides, the CDR3 is TGCAGCGTTGGGGCTGTAGCGGGAGAGGGATCTAGCACAGATACGCAGTATTTT.

The V call is TRBV9, the J call TRBJ2-1; 10 bases are a match to TRBD1. This CDR3 comprises 18 residues. The junction had 14 bases not matched to a gene; V was cut back by 2 bases and J by 6 bases. CDR1 SGDLS and CDR2 YYNGEE come from the germline V gene. CDR3 protein: CASSVRDRGHQIANEQFF. The CDR3 DNA sequence: TGTGCCAGCAGCGTCCGGGACAGGGGCCACCAAATCGCCAATGAGCAGTTCTTC.

The chain links TRBV30 to TRBJ2-3, with 7 bases aligning to TRBD2. CDR3 size: 15 residues. Germline V gene sequence: CDR1 GTSNPN, CDR2 SVGIG (reference sequence). The V gene end was trimmed by 1 base and the J gene end by 3 bases; junction bases not matched to a gene: 7. Written as DNA, the CDR3 is TGTGCCTGGAGTGGGGGGGGTGAGGGGACAGATACGCAGTATTTT. It translates to CAWSGGGEGTDTQYF.

The rearrangement joins TRBV30 to TRBJ2-5, with D possibly TRBD2 on 7 matching bases. There are 14 residues in the CDR3. Between the trimmed V and J ends, which lost 4 bases and 5 bases, there was a span of 17 bases. Germline lookup yields CDR1 GTSNPN and CDR2 SVGIG (reference sequence). This chain's CDR3 is CAWTPRGGWETQYF. The DNA of the CDR3 is TGTGCCTGGACCCCAAGGGGGGGCTGGGAGACCCAGTACTTC.